This T cell receptor (beta chain) was recorded in a study of OX40 agonist ivuxolimab in advanced cancers. Whole-study context: Hepatocellular carcinoma, melanoma, renal cell or head and neck cancer occurred in dose-escalation patients. One hepatocellular carcinoma and a couple of cutaneous melanoma patients partially responded. Regarding the study as a whole: The study found that CD8+ T cells averaged more expanded clones than CD4+.

On this clone: What it binds is not known.

CDR3 length: 17 amino acids. Trimming left V 3 bases short and J 7 bases short, with 20 bases between. CDR1 is SGDLS, CDR2 YYNGEE, per germline. Autoimmune disease history or systemic immunosuppression led to patient exclusion. Method: immunoSEQ multiplex PCR; TCRdb's copy keeps in-frame clones and lacks some. The repertoire holds just over 70,000 clones, with roughly 89% as singletons. The receptor comes from an adult with an advanced solid tumor such as melanoma, head and neck, liver or kidney cancer. The input for sequencing was CD4+ or CD8+ T cells sorted from blood, taken in a trial of the OX40 agonist ivuxolimab. V usage is TRBV9 and J usage is TRBJ1-6; perhaps TRBD1 as D (5 bases). CDR3 bases: TGTGCCAGCAGCGCTCACCCTGGGACGGCCGGAAATTCACCCCTCCACTTT. Translated, it gives CASSAHPGTAGNSPLHF.